The 31 T cell receptor beta chains reported below all come from one sample, sequenced in a study of blood T cell repertoires in COVID-19 (dated by TCRdb to about 2020). The library came from the immunoSEQ multiplex PCR assay. Here the immuneACCESS table is served through TCRdb, limited to in-frame sequences with V and J called. Missing clones are a known gap in these copies; in checked studies unresolved V genes cover under half, and the rest lacks a known reason. This sample gives fewer than 75,000 clones in total; more than 70% of them show up just once. Approximately 6% of the sample belongs to the ten largest clones. The sample comprised peripheral blood. All receptors come from an older woman with acute or convalescent COVID-19.

The V gene is TRBV7-2, the J gene TRBJ2-1; TRBD2 matches 12 bases. V was clipped by 2 bases and J by 3 bases; unmatched bases: 8. Per germline, CDR1 SGHTA and CDR2 FQGNSA. The CDR3 consists of 18 residues. CDR3 DNA sequence: TGTGCCAGCAGCTTAAAATCCCTACTAGCGGGGGGCTACAATGAGCAGTTCTTC. It translates to CASSLKSLLAGGYNEQFF.

The J gene is TRBJ2-7, the V gene TRBV6-2 or TRBV6-3; possible D gene TRBD2, 6 bases. The CDR3 contains 14 residues. The V end lost 3 bases, the J end lost 6 bases, and 15 bases lay between the germline ends. Germline values: CDR1 MNHEY, CDR2 SVGEGT. CDR3 sequence (DNA): TGTGCCAGCAGTTATTTGGAGGGTCGTCGCGAGCAGTACTTC. It translates to CASSYLEGRREQYF.

This clone was observed once. The chain joins TRBV29-1 to TRBJ2-3, with a weak D call TRBD1 (5 bases). V was cut by 5 bases and J by 4 bases, with 13 bases left in between. Germline V gene data show CDR1 as SQVTM and CDR2 as ANQGSEA. The CDR3 spans 13 residues. CDR3 DNA sequence: TGCAGCGTTCCGACAGTTCGGGCAGATACGCAGTATTTT. It codes for CSVPTVRADTQYF.

The J gene is TRBJ2-1, the V gene TRBV5-3; D not certain. TRBV5-3 is flagged as an ORF with uncertain function. V was pared by 0 bases and J by 4 bases, with 5 bases between. CDR3 length equals 13 residues. CDR3 amino acids: CARSLDGYNEQFF. As DNA, the CDR3 is TGTGCCAGAAGCTTGGACGGTTACAATGAGCAGTTCTTC.

The chain carries TRBV11-1 and TRBJ2-5, with 8 bases fitting TRBD2. CDR3 length: 14 amino acids. V was clipped by 1 base and J by 4 bases; unmatched bases: 2. Germline CDR1 is SGHAT and CDR2 is FQDESV (reference sequence). CDR3 region: CASSLVGGAETQYF. CDR3 nucleotides: TGTGCCAGCAGCTTAGTCGGGGGGGCAGAGACCCAGTACTTC. The full variable domain, rest sourced from reference TRBV11-1 and TRBJ2-5, is EAEVAQSPRYKITEKSQAVAFWCDPISGHATLYWYRQILGQGPELLVQFQDESVVDDSQLPKDRFSAERLKGVDSTLKIQPAELGDSAMYLCASSLVGGAETQYFGPGTRLLVL.

V is TRBV18 and J is TRBJ1-1; 9 positions match TRBD1. The CDR3 spans 16 residues. Trimming removed 2 bases from V and 2 bases from J; junction bases left unmatched: 6. Germline CDR1 and CDR2: KGHSH and LQKENI. CDR3 sequence: CASSPSGQGLNTEAFF. CDR3 coding DNA: TGTGCCAGCTCACCATCCGGACAGGGGCTCAACACTGAAGCTTTCTTT.

The rearrangement links TRBV6-6 to TRBJ1-1, with unresolved D. This CDR3 comprises 16 residues. Germline-derived CDR1 and CDR2 are MNHNY and SVGAGI (reference sequence). V shed 4 bases and J shed 2 bases, with 17 bases lying between them. The CDR3 reads CASSSMMEVSNTEAFF. The CDR3 coding sequence is TGTGCCAGCAGTTCCATGATGGAGGTATCAAACACTGAAGCTTTCTTT.

This clone was seen a handful of times. The CDR3 here is CASSLIGRGGTDEQFF. In DNA form, the CDR3 reads TGTGCCAGCAGCTTAATTGGGCGGGGGGGTACCGATGAGCAGTTCTTC. The rearrangement links TRBV7-6 to TRBJ2-1; 9 bases fit TRBD2. The germline gives CDR1 SGHVS, CDR2 FNYEAQ. V gave up 2 bases and J gave up 8 bases; unmatched junction bases: 10. The CDR3 totals 16 residues. Full variable domain (missing parts from reference TRBV7-6 and TRBJ2-1): GAGVSQSPRYKVTKRGQDVALRCDPISGHVSLYWYRQALGQGPEFLTYFNYEAQQDKSGLPNDRFSAERPEGSISTLTIQRTEQRDSAMYRCASSLIGRGGTDEQFFGPGTRLTVL.

This sequence joins TRBV2 and TRBJ1-5, with 7 nucleotides matching TRBD1. V lost 3 bases and J lost 7; bases outside the gene matches: 6. The CDR3 consists of 14 residues. The germline V gene has CDR1 SNHLY and CDR2 FYNNEI. The CDR3, as DNA: TGTGCCAGCAGTGAGTCGACAGGGAGGCAGCCCCAGCATTTT. Protein product: CASSESTGRQPQHF.

In this sample, this clone turned up a few times. V gene TRBV6-1 combines with J gene TRBJ1-2; a possible D gene is TRBD1 (5 bases). The CDR3 sequence is 14 residues long. Germline CDR1 MNHNS, CDR2 SASEGT. Trimming cost V 1 base and J 8 bases, with 14 bases left between them. CDR3 sequence (DNA): TGTGCCAGCAGTGAAGTGAGGGGCGGGAGAGGCTACACCTTC. Translation gives CASSEVRGGRGYTF.

This chain connects TRBV5-4 to TRBJ1-1; unclear D gene. Germline V gene lookup returns CDR1 SGHNT and CDR2 YYREEE (reference sequence). The CDR3 is 13 residues long. The ends were cut back, 1 base at V and 4 bases at J, with 8 bases in the middle. CDR3 amino acids: CASSLMAFTEAFF. The CDR3 bases are TGTGCCAGCAGCTTGATGGCCTTCACTGAAGCTTTCTTT.

This clone was counted a few times. The CDR3 ends on some other residue instead of the conserved phenylalanine or tryptophan, so this is likely a read error. Because the CDR3's place on the DNA is in doubt, the DNA is left out and the CDR3 is given as listed by TCRdb. The V and J genes are TRBV10-1 and TRBJ1-4. Looked up from germline, CDR1 is WNHNN and CDR2 is SYGVQD (reference sequence). The CDR3 contains 8 residues when both ends are counted. CDR3 protein: CASSGENS.

This CDR3 is CASSQDSAGLYNEQFF. The CDR3 DNA is TGTGCCAGCAGCCAAGACTCAGCGGGGCTATACAATGAGCAGTTCTTC. V is TRBV14 and J is TRBJ2-1; 7 positions match TRBD2. The germline V gene has CDR1 SGHDN and CDR2 FVKESK. V lost 0 bases to trimming and J lost 4 bases; unmatched junction nucleotides: 6. The CDR3 contains 16 residues.

The chain combines TRBV28 with TRBJ2-7, with a weak D call TRBD2 (6 bases). Germline-derived CDR1 and CDR2 are MDHEN and SYDVKM. Trimming stripped 2 bases from V and 1 base from J, with 12 bases between. The CDR3 spans 15 residues. The chain's CDR3 is CASSLGGLLSYEQYF. In DNA form, the CDR3 reads TGTGCCAGCAGTTTAGGGGGGTTGCTATCCTACGAGCAGTACTTC.

This clone was observed a few times. This sequence joins TRBV7-3 and TRBJ1-6; D not resolved. The V gene lost 0 bases and the J gene lost 6 bases, with 12 bases spanning the gap. Germline lookup yields CDR1 SGHTA and CDR2 FQGTGA. The CDR3 spans 16 residues. For the CDR3, the DNA is TGTGCCAGCAGCTTAACCCCCCCTAACTCTAATTCACCCCTCCACTTT. Protein: CASSLTPPNSNSPLHF.

DNA for the CDR3: TGCGCCAGCAGCTTGGCAGGACAGGGCGGAAACACCATATATTTT. This translates into CASSLAGQGGNTIYF. V gene TRBV5-1 combines with J gene TRBJ1-3; 8 nucleotides align to TRBD1. Per the germline V gene, CDR1 is SGHRS and CDR2 is YFSETQ. This CDR3 has 15 amino acids. The junction had 3 bases not matched to a gene; V was cut back by 0 bases and J by 4 bases.

This sequence joins TRBV12-3 or TRBV12-4 and TRBJ2-7; no definite D call. The CDR3 extends over 11 amino acids. Trimming took 5 bases from V and 2 from J, leaving 4 bases between them. This CDR3 is CASSVTYEQYF. The CDR3, as DNA: TGTGCCAGCAGTGTCACCTACGAGCAGTACTTC.

This chain joins TRBV27 and TRBJ2-5; D is possibly TRBD1 (5 bases). This CDR3 is built from 14 residues. Germline assignment: CDR1 MNHEY and CDR2 SMNVEV (reference sequence). Trimming cost V 5 bases and J 4 bases, with 14 bases left between them. CDR3 region: CASSLWGPRETQYF. In DNA form, the CDR3 reads TGTGCCAGCAGTCTGTGGGGCCCAAGAGAGACCCAGTACTTC.

V gene TRBV11-1 combines with J gene TRBJ2-5; no clear D gene. Trimming shortened V by 3 bases and J by 2 bases, and 10 bases separated the two germline ends. This CDR3 contains 14 residues. Germline CDR1 and CDR2: SGHAT and FQDESV (reference sequence). The CDR3 nucleotides read TGTGCCAGCAGCTTGTCTCAGGTGCAAGAGACCCAGTACTTC. It translates to CASSLSQVQETQYF.

CDR3 region: CASSFNPGYESPLHF. In nucleotides, the CDR3 is TGTGCCAGCAGCTTTAACCCCGGGTACGAGTCACCCCTCCACTTT. The chain recombines TRBV7-6 with TRBJ1-6, with unresolved D. V was cut by 3 bases and J by 10 bases, with 16 bases left in between. This CDR3 has 15 residues. The germline V gene has CDR1 SGHVS and CDR2 FNYEAQ. Full variable domain (outside the CDR3, taken from reference TRBV7-6 and TRBJ1-6): GAGVSQSPRYKVTKRGQDVALRCDPISGHVSLYWYRQALGQGPEFLTYFNYEAQQDKSGLPNDRFSAERPEGSISTLTIQRTEQRDSAMYRCASSFNPGYESPLHFGNGTRLTVT.

The chain carries TRBV4-1 and TRBJ1-5; TRBD1 agrees at 9 bases. The junction had 12 bases not matched to a gene; V was cut back by 6 bases and J by 6 bases. CDR3 length: 16 residues. CDR1 MGHRA and CDR2 YSYEKL come from the germline V gene. The CDR3 region has the DNA TGCGCCAGCAGACCCGACCCGGGACAGGGTTTTCAGCCCCAGCATTTT. It yields the protein CASRPDPGQGFQPQHF.

This rearrangement joins TRBV9 to TRBJ2-1, with 9 bases fitting TRBD1. From germline, CDR1 is SGDLS and CDR2 YYNGEE. This CDR3 is built from 15 residues. The V and J ends lost 4 bases and 5 bases, in that order; junction bases with no gene match: 7. In nucleotides, the CDR3 is TGTGCCAGCAGCCCTCCCCGGGACAGGGACAATGAGCAGTTCTTC. Translated, it gives CASSPPRDRDNEQFF.

The CDR3 loop is CASSQVGQGAYEQYF. CDR3 in DNA: TGCGCCAGCAGCCAAGTAGGACAGGGAGCCTACGAGCAGTACTTC. This chain uses TRBV4-1 with TRBJ2-7, with 8 bases aligning to TRBD1. The CDR3 spans 15 residues. V lost 1 base to trimming and J lost 2 bases; unmatched junction nucleotides: 4. The germline V gene encodes CDR1 MGHRA and CDR2 YSYEKL.

This chain uses TRBV7-9 with TRBJ2-1, with 13 bases aligning to TRBD2. CDR3 length: 17 residues. V was clipped by 5 bases and J by 0 bases; unmatched bases: 4. Germline CDR1 reads SEHNR; CDR2 reads FQNEAQ (reference sequence). In DNA form, the CDR3 reads TGTGCCAGCAGCCCGGGACTAGCGGGGATCTCCTACAATGAGCAGTTCTTC. This gives the protein CASSPGLAGISYNEQFF.

CDR3 amino acids: CASCALGGSPLHF. CDR3 nucleotide sequence: TGTGCTAGTTGTGCCTTGGGGGGTTCACCCCTCCACTTT. The genes are TRBV12-5 and TRBJ1-6; a possible D gene is TRBD1 (5 bases). In germline, CDR1 is LGHNT, CDR2 FRNRAP. The CDR3 extends over 13 amino acids. V lost 8 bases to trimming and J lost 9 bases, with 14 bases between them.

The genes are TRBV27 and TRBJ2-2; tentative D call: TRBD2 (5 bases). The CDR3 spans 18 residues. Trimming took off 3 bases at V and 4 bases at J, with 21 bases between the two ends. The germline V gene encodes CDR1 MNHEY and CDR2 SMNVEV (reference sequence). For the CDR3, the DNA is TGTGCCAGCAGTTTGTTTCAGGAGGCGGATGGTCGCACCGGGGAGCTGTTTTTT. Translated: CASSLFQEADGRTGELFF.

This clone was seen just once. The chain links TRBV5-1 to TRBJ2-7; 10 bases map to TRBD2. CDR1 and CDR2 (germline): SGHRS, YFSETQ. V trimming: 3 bases; J trimming: 4 bases; junction bases outside the gene matches: 4. This CDR3 comprises 14 residues. For the CDR3, the DNA is TGCGCCAGCAGCTCTAGCGGGGGATCGTACGAGCAGTACTTC. Its protein product is CASSSSGGSYEQYF. Filled out from reference TRBV5-1 and TRBJ2-7, the complete variable domain reads KAGVTQTPRYLIKTRGQQVTLSCSPISGHRSVSWYQQTPGQGLQFLFEYFSETQRNKGNFPGRFSGRQFSNSRSEMNVSTLELGDSALYLCASSSSGGSYEQYFGPGTRLTVT.

This clone was picked up a small number of times. J is TRBJ1-2 and V is TRBV10-1; 7 nucleotides align to TRBD1. The CDR3 spans 13 residues. J gave up 4 bases and V 5 bases, and 4 bases lay outside the gene matches. CDR1 and CDR2 from the germline V gene are WNHNN and SYGVQD (reference sequence). The CDR3 spells CASSQGQAYGYTF. For the CDR3, the DNA is TGCGCCAGCAGTCAAGGACAGGCCTATGGCTACACCTTC.

The rearrangement uses TRBV6-2 or TRBV6-3 and TRBJ2-7; a weak D match, TRBD2 (6 bases). The V end was cut by 5 bases, the J end by 5 bases, with 19 bases between. This CDR3 region has 15 residues. CDR1 and CDR2 from the germline V gene are MNHEY and SVGEGT. The DNA of the CDR3 is TGTGCCAGCAGTCTATGGGGGGAAGACCTTGACGAGCAGTACTTC. Translating it yields CASSLWGEDLDEQYF.

This chain joins TRBV21-1 and TRBJ2-6; the DNA was not used to check the table's D call, TRBD1. TRBV21-1 corresponds to a pseudogene. CDR3 size: 18 residues. CDR3 loop: CASSDGQSPSDGANVLTF. CDR3 nucleotide sequence: TGTGCCAGCAGCGACGGACAGTCCCCCTCTGACGGGGCCAACGTCCTGACTTTC.

The chain employs TRBV19 and TRBJ2-1; maybe TRBD1 (6 bases). The CDR3 covers 14 residues. V was trimmed by 4 bases and J by 2 bases, leaving 9 bases between them. Germline assignment: CDR1 LNHDA and CDR2 SQIVND (reference sequence). For the CDR3, the DNA is TGTGCCAGTAGTAACAGGGACCCCTACAATGAGCAGTTCTTC. Translated, it gives CASSNRDPYNEQFF.